These 22 T cell receptor beta chains were all obtained from the same sample, sequenced in a study of blood T cells in healthy people across ages. Alongside a J-beta primer mix, a sample-barcoded 5' primer served in a second PCR lasting roughly 7 to 11 cycles. TCRdb passed the 5' RACE reads through MiXCR, listing each CDR3 protein once. The top ten hold more than 3% of the sample, which has hundreds of thousands of distinct CDR3 sequences, roughly 21% seen once. Sequencing used blood. These receptor sequences come from a man between 65 and 85 years old in good health.

This clonotype was observed a handful of times. The chain uses TRBV20-1 and TRBJ2-7, with D perhaps matching TRBD1 (6 bases). Trimming took 0 bases from V and 4 from J, leaving 13 bases between them. This CDR3 comprises 14 residues. Germline V gene lookup returns CDR1 DFQATT and CDR2 SNEGSKA (reference sequence). The CDR3, as DNA: TGCAGTGCTAGAGAGGGCGGCAGGGGTTACGAGCAGTACTTC. Protein: CSAREGGRGYEQYF.

As regards this clonotype: The conserved final phenylalanine or tryptophan is absent from the CDR3, which likely points to a read error. The genes are TRBV28 and TRBJ2-7, with 9 bases aligning to TRBD1. This CDR3 contains 15 residues. V trimming: 2 bases; J trimming: 4 bases; junction bases outside the gene matches: 6. Germline assignment: CDR1 MDHEN and CDR2 SYDVKM. As DNA, the CDR3 is TGTGCCAGCAGTTTAACGGACAGGGGACTTTACGAGCAGTACTTG. This sequence encodes CASSLTDRGLYEQYL.

A few counts support this clonotype. The chain employs TRBV9 and TRBJ2-5; a weak D match, TRBD2 (6 bases). The last part of the DNA fits TRBJ2-1 better; the J call may be wrong. The CDR3 length is 16 residues. The germline CDR1 and CDR2 sequences are SGDLS and YYNGEE. The chain's CDR3 is CASSAPRAGPHNEQFF. DNA for the CDR3: TGTGCCAGCAGCGCGCCGCGGGCGGGGCCCCACAATGAGCAGTTCTTC.

This clonotype occurred many times. The chain employs TRBV7-2 and TRBJ2-1, with 12 bases matching TRBD2. Germline assignment: CDR1 SGHTA and CDR2 FQGNSA. V shed 1 base, J shed 7 bases, and the junction held 8 bases outside the gene matches. The CDR3 contains 17 residues. The CDR3 region is CASSLVLAGGSLNEQFF. The CDR3 DNA reads as TGTGCCAGCAGCTTAGTACTAGCGGGAGGTTCATTAAATGAGCAGTTCTTC.

This clonotype was observed a handful of times. This rearrangement joins TRBV20-1 to TRBJ2-3; 14 nucleotides agree with TRBD2. The CDR3 runs to 18 residues. With 5 bases clipped from V and 3 bases from J, the junction kept 13 bases outside the gene matches. CDR1 is DFQATT and CDR2 is SNEGSKA in the germline V gene (reference sequence). CDR3 nucleotide sequence: TGCAGTGCTGTGAACTCCGGGACTAGCGGGAGAATTACAGATACGCAGTATTTT. It codes for CSAVNSGTSGRITDTQYF.

There are a few counts of this clonotype. The V and J genes are TRBV5-1 and TRBJ2-7, with TRBD2 matching 8 bases. J lost 3 bases, V lost 0 bases, and 8 bases had no gene match. Germline V gene lookup returns CDR1 SGHRS and CDR2 YFSETQ. CDR3 length: 16 residues. CDR3 loop: CASSLEAGGPYYEQYF. The CDR3 DNA reads as TGCGCCAGCAGCTTGGAGGCGGGAGGACCATACTACGAGCAGTACTTC. The full variable domain, in which reference TRBV5-1 and TRBJ2-7 provide the parts outside the CDR3, is KAGVTQTPRYLIKTRGQQVTLSCSPISGHRSVSWYQQTPGQGLQFLFEYFSETQRNKGNFPGRFSGRQFSNSRSEMNVSTLELGDSALYLCASSLEAGGPYYEQYFGPGTRLTVT.

This clonotype has just a few counts. The genes are TRBV4-1 and TRBJ2-1; D uncertain. The V and J ends lost 0 bases and 9 bases respectively, with 15 bases between them. Germline V gives CDR1 MGHRA, CDR2 YSYEKL. The CDR3 is made up of 15 amino acids. CDR3: CASSQEVTSAGEQFF. DNA for the CDR3: TGCGCCAGCAGCCAAGAAGTGACTTCAGCCGGTGAGCAGTTCTTC.

This clonotype was observed many times. The CDR3 DNA follows: TGTGCCAGCAGCCAAGATAATACGGCTAGCGGACACAATGAGCAGTTCTTC. It codes for CASSQDNTASGHNEQFF. The chain employs TRBV3-1 and TRBJ2-1; 7 bases match TRBD2. Germline CDR1 is LGHDT and CDR2 is YNNKEL (reference sequence). The J segment lost 5 bases and the V segment lost 0 bases, leaving 10 bases of the junction unmatched. The CDR3 loop spans 17 amino acids.

The table lists this clonotype with a few counts. This chain links TRBV10-2 with TRBJ2-3, with D unresolved. CDR1 and CDR2 (germline): WSHSY, SAAADI. The CDR3 runs 11 residues. Trimming shortened V by 6 bases and J by 5 bases, and 6 bases separated the two germline ends. The CDR3 sequence: CASRAIDTQYF. CDR3 nucleotide sequence: TGCGCCAGCAGGGCCATAGATACGCAGTATTTT.

The J gene is TRBJ1-1, the V gene TRBV19; possible D gene TRBD1, 6 bases. The CDR3 totals 13 residues. V was trimmed by 2 bases and J by 3 bases, leaving 7 bases between them. Germline CDR1 reads LNHDA; CDR2 reads SQIVND (reference sequence). For the CDR3, the DNA is TGTGCCAGTAGTATAAAGGGGGACACTGAAGCTTTCTTT. Protein sequence: CASSIKGDTEAFF.

This clonotype has more than one count but fewer than ten. This sequence may be a read error, since a much larger clone differs from it by one base. The chain joins TRBV20-1 to TRBJ2-1; no firm D call. This CDR3 region has 12 residues. Per germline, CDR1 DFQATT and CDR2 SNEGSKA (reference sequence). The CDR3 here is CSARNPPHEQLF. CDR3 bases: TGCAGTGCTAGAAATCCACCCCATGAGCAGCTCTTC.

This clonotype was seen a few times. V and J are TRBV27 and TRBJ2-7; D uncertain. The DNA matches TRBJ2-1 better at its end, which makes the J call doubtful. Per germline, CDR1 MNHEY and CDR2 SMNVEV (reference sequence). CDR3 length: 17 amino acids. Here the CDR3 DNA reads TGTGCCAGCAGTTTATCTGATCAAATAGTTCCGTACAATGAGCAGTTCTTC. Protein sequence: CASSLSDQIVPYNEQFF.

For this clonotype: A junction boundary mismatches the germline segment, possibly from a read error. This chain links TRBV6-1 with TRBJ2-1; D gene ambiguous. Looked up from germline, CDR1 is MNHNS and CDR2 is SASEGT. The CDR3 loop spans 18 amino acids. The CDR3 nucleotides are TGTGCCAACAGTGAATTTGGAAGGAATCCGCTCTCCTACAATGAGCAGTTCTTC. Amino acid sequence: CANSEFGRNPLSYNEQFF.

This clonotype was observed a few times. CDR3 nucleotide sequence: TGCAGCGTTGGGGGTACGACAGTTCAAGAGACCCAGTACTTC. It codes for CSVGGTTVQETQYF. This chain uses TRBV29-1 with TRBJ2-5, with D possibly matching TRBD1 (5 bases). Trimming removed 4 bases from V and 2 bases from J, with 14 bases in between. The CDR3 runs to 14 residues. Germline CDR1 reads SQVTM; CDR2 reads ANQGSEA.

The V and J genes are TRBV3-1 and TRBJ1-2; 12 bases match TRBD1. Trimming took 4 bases from V and 4 from J; bases not matched to a gene: 7. Germline V gene data show CDR1 as LGHDT and CDR2 as YNNKEL (reference sequence). The CDR3 is made up of 16 amino acids. CDR3 residues: CASSRGQGAPGYGYTF. In DNA, the CDR3 is TGTGCCAGCAGCCGGGGACAGGGGGCGCCCGGCTATGGCTACACCTTC. Using reference TRBV3-1 and TRBJ1-2 for the parts outside the CDR3, the full variable domain is DTAVSQTPKYLVTQMGNDKSIKCEQNLGHDTMYWYKQDSKKFLKIMFSYNNKELIINETVPNRFSPKSPDKAHLNLHINSLELGDSAVYFCASSRGQGAPGYGYTFGSGTRLTVV.

The rearrangement uses TRBV18 and TRBJ1-1; unclear D gene. V was trimmed by 3 bases and J by 0 bases, leaving 20 bases between them. In germline, CDR1 is KGHSH, CDR2 LQKENI. The CDR3 has 18 amino acids. The CDR3 reads CASSPKGPTHSMNTEAFF. DNA for the CDR3: TGTGCCAGCTCACCTAAAGGGCCTACCCATTCCATGAACACTGAAGCTTTCTTT.

The DNA for the CDR3 is TGTGCCAGCAGTCGCGATAGCGGGGCGGACACTGAAGCTTTCTTT. It encodes CASSRDSGADTEAFF. The chain uses TRBV6-6 and TRBJ1-1; maybe TRBD1 (5 bases). Trimming stripped 5 bases from V and 3 bases from J, with 16 bases between. Per germline, CDR1 MNHNY and CDR2 SVGAGI (reference sequence). This CDR3 spans 15 amino acids.

V gene TRBV6-4 combines with J gene TRBJ2-5; D remains ambiguous. With the DNA end fitting TRBJ2-7 better, the J assignment may be wrong. This CDR3 has 15 amino acids. The germline V gene encodes CDR1 MRHNA and CDR2 SNTAGT. CDR3 DNA: TGTGCCAGCAGTAAAAACGGAGCCACGGGCGACGAGCAGTACTTC. Amino acids: CASSKNGATGDEQYF.

In its sample, this clonotype was seen a few times. This rearrangement joins TRBV29-1 to TRBJ2-7; D remains unclear. The CDR3 extends over 12 amino acids. V was cut by 2 bases and J by 2 bases, with 7 bases left in between. The germline V gene encodes CDR1 SQVTM and CDR2 ANQGSEA. This CDR3 reads CSVETQAYEQYF. For the CDR3, the DNA is TGCAGCGTTGAAACCCAGGCCTACGAGCAGTACTTC.

This clonotype was counted between two and nine times. This chain connects TRBV7-9 to TRBJ2-3; D gene ambiguous. This CDR3 is 15 amino acids long. V was cut by 3 bases and J by 2 bases, with 12 bases left in between. CDR1 and CDR2 from the germline V gene are SEHNR and FQNEAQ (reference sequence). In DNA, the CDR3 is TGTGCCAGCAGCTTCGGACGCAGCAACACAGATACGCAGTATTTT. Amino acids: CASSFGRSNTDTQYF. Variable domain in full (rest from reference TRBV7-9 and TRBJ2-3): DTGVSQNPRHKITKRGQNVTFRCDPISEHNRLYWYRQTLGQGPEFLTYFQNEAQLEKSRLLSDRFSAERPKGSFSTLEIQRTEQGDSAMYLCASSFGRSNTDTQYFGPGTRLTVL.

The sample holds a few counts of this clonotype. This chain's CDR3 is CSVDTGRIYGYTF. The CDR3 DNA sequence: TGCAGCGTTGATACAGGCAGAATCTATGGCTACACCTTC. The gene calls are TRBV29-1 and TRBJ1-2, with a tentative D call TRBD1 (5 bases). V was cut by 3 bases and J by 4 bases, with 12 bases left in between. Germline lookup yields CDR1 SQVTM and CDR2 ANQGSEA. The CDR3 consists of 13 residues.

V gene TRBV6-2 or TRBV6-3 combines with J gene TRBJ2-7, with D tentatively TRBD2 (5 bases). The CDR3 loop spans 15 amino acids. The germline gives CDR1 MNHEY, CDR2 SVGEGT. Trimming took 5 bases from V and 4 from J, leaving 18 bases between them. The CDR3 reads CASSLLAGVGYEQYF. The CDR3 coding sequence is TGTGCCAGCAGTCTCCTAGCAGGAGTGGGTTACGAGCAGTACTTC.